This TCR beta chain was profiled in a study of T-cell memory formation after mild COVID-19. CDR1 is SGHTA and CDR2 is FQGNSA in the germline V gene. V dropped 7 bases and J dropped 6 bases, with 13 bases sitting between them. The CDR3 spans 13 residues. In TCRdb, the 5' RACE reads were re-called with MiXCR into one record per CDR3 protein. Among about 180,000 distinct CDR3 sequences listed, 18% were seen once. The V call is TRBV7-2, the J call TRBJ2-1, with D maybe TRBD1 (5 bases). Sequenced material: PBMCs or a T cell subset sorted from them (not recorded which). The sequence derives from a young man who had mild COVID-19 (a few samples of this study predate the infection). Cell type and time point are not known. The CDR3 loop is CASNVVGVNEQFF. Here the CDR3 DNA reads TGTGCCAGCAACGTAGTAGGGGTCAATGAGCAGTTCTTC.